Below are 24 T cell receptor beta chains sequenced from a single sample in a study of lymphopenia after photon versus proton radiotherapy. Sequenced by immunoSEQ multiplex PCR; TCRdb stores in-frame clones only, minus some. The table lists about 20,000 clones, 80% to 95% of them singletons. The sequencing used peripheral blood, collected from a patient treated with proton-based radiotherapy. These receptor sequences come from a woman in her 70s with pancreatic cancer. Some clones in this sample may be carry-over from other donors' samples.

The J gene is TRBJ1-1, the V gene TRBV28; D uncertain. Germline lookup yields CDR1 MDHEN and CDR2 SYDVKM. Trimming took 8 bases from V and 6 from J, leaving 16 bases between them. This CDR3 contains 13 residues. The CDR3 coding sequence is TGTGCCAGCCCTGGACCCGGGAGGGCTGAAGCTTTCTTT. As protein: CASPGPGRAEAFF. The entire variable domain, with the rest obtained from reference TRBV28 and TRBJ1-1, is as follows: DVKVTQSSRYLVKRTGEKVFLECVQDMDHENMFWYRQDPGLGLRLIYFSYDVKMKEKGDIPEGYSVSREKKERFSLILESASTNQTSMYLCASPGPGRAEAFFGQGTRLTVV.

The chain has TRBV19 and TRBJ2-1, with TRBD2 matching over 13 bases. Germline CDR1 is LNHDA and CDR2 is SQIVND (reference sequence). Unmatched junction bases numbered 4, after V lost 4 bases and J lost 4 bases. The CDR3 is 16 residues long. The CDR3 reads CASSTRTSGSYNEQFF. The CDR3 DNA follows: TGTGCCAGTAGTACCCGGACTAGCGGGAGTTACAATGAGCAGTTCTTC. Combining the CDR3 with reference TRBV19 and TRBJ2-1 gives the whole variable domain DGGITQSPKYLFRKEGQNVTLSCEQNLNHDAMYWYRQDPGQGLRLIYYSQIVNDFQKGDIAEGYSVSREKKESFPLTVTSAQKNPTAFYLCASSTRTSGSYNEQFFGPGTRLTVL.

The chain employs TRBV7-2 and TRBJ2-7; 8 bases align to TRBD2. The CDR3 sequence is 17 residues long. Germline trimming cut 7 bases from V and 2 bases from J; bases unmatched to any gene: 16. Germline-derived CDR1 and CDR2 are SGHTA and FQGNSA. CDR3 sequence reads: CASTLYSGTSGAYEQYF. In DNA, the CDR3 is TGTGCCAGCACCCTGTATAGCGGGACTTCCGGGGCCTACGAGCAGTACTTC. The whole variable domain, filled in from reference TRBV7-2 and TRBJ2-7, reads GAGVSQSPSNKVTEKGKDVELRCDPISGHTALYWYRQSLGQGLEFLIYFQGNSAPDKSGLPSDRFSAERTGGSVSTLTIQRTQQEDSAVYLCASTLYSGTSGAYEQYFGPGTRLTVT.

This chain links TRBV28 with TRBJ2-1; TRBD2 agrees at 8 bases. Germline CDR1 reads MDHEN; CDR2 reads SYDVKM. This CDR3 has 16 residues. Germline trimming cut 6 bases from V and 0 bases from J; bases unmatched to any gene: 7. The CDR3: CASSSTSGSSYNEQFF. The CDR3 DNA reads TGTGCCAGCAGCAGCACTAGCGGAAGCTCCTACAATGAGCAGTTCTTC.

V usage is TRBV1 and J usage is TRBJ2-6; TRBD1, the table's D call, was not compared with the DNA. TRBV1 is reported as a pseudogene. The CDR3 loop spans 15 amino acids. CDR3 amino acids: CTSRHAQSRANVLTF. As DNA, the CDR3 is TGCACCAGCAGGCATGCACAAAGTCGGGCCAACGTCCTGACTTTC.

The chain carries TRBV5-4 and TRBJ2-5, with TRBD2 matching 15 bases. This CDR3 has 18 amino acids. With V trimmed by 4 bases and J by 1 base, 8 bases remained unmatched. Germline CDR1 and CDR2: SGHNT and YYREEE (reference sequence). The CDR3, as DNA: TGTGCCAGCAGCGGCGGGACTAGCGGGAGGAGGGGCCAAGAGACCCAGTACTTC. This sequence encodes CASSGGTSGRRGQETQYF. Drawing the rest from reference TRBV5-4 and TRBJ2-5, the complete variable domain is ETGVTQSPTHLIKTRGQQVTLRCSSQSGHNTVSWYQQALGQGPQFIFQYYREEENGRGNFPPRFSGLQFPNYSSELNVNALELDDSALYLCASSGGTSGRRGQETQYFGPGTRLLVL.

The CDR3 spells CASSWWENTEAFF. In nucleotides, the CDR3 is TGTGCCAGCAGCTGGTGGGAAAACACTGAAGCTTTCTTT. The chain is built from TRBV5-6 and TRBJ1-1; no definite D call. V dropped 3 bases and J dropped 2 bases, with 8 bases sitting between them. CDR1 SGHDT and CDR2 YYEEEE come from the germline V gene. The CDR3 length is 13 residues.

The rearrangement links TRBV2 to TRBJ1-1; D ambiguous. The V gene lost 0 bases and the J gene lost 4 bases, with 15 bases spanning the gap. The germline V gene encodes CDR1 SNHLY and CDR2 FYNNEI. This CDR3 region has 16 residues. The CDR3 spells CASSEAGGSLGTEAFF. The CDR3 DNA is TGTGCCAGCAGTGAAGCGGGAGGGAGTCTGGGCACTGAAGCTTTCTTT.

The V call is TRBV18, the J call TRBJ2-3; 10 bases are a match to TRBD1. Per the germline V gene, CDR1 is KGHSH and CDR2 is LQKENI. The CDR3 is 15 residues long. After removal of 3 bases from V and 2 bases from J, the junction contained 2 bases not matched to a gene. For the CDR3, the DNA is TGTGCCAGCTCACCGGGACAGGGGTCCACAGATACGCAGTATTTT. This gives the protein CASSPGQGSTDTQYF.

The chain links TRBV4-1 to TRBJ1-2; D unclear. There are 14 residues in the CDR3. In germline, CDR1 is MGHRA, CDR2 YSYEKL. V lost 2 bases and J lost 4, with 11 bases in between. The CDR3 nucleotides are TGCGCCAGCAGCCAACTAGACAACGTCTATGGCTACACCTTC. Amino acid sequence: CASSQLDNVYGYTF.

CDR3 sequence reads: CASSIGQTYDGYTF. Written as DNA, the CDR3 is TGTGCCAGTAGTATTGGACAGACTTACGATGGCTACACCTTC. The chain carries TRBV19 and TRBJ1-2; D is perhaps TRBD1 (6 bases). This CDR3 is 14 amino acids long. The germline V gene encodes CDR1 LNHDA and CDR2 SQIVND (reference sequence). Trimming cost V 3 bases and J 6 bases, with 14 bases left between them.

The chain employs TRBV6-5 and TRBJ2-7, with a possible D match to TRBD2 (5 bases). This CDR3 region has 14 residues. Trimming left V 2 bases short and J 0 bases short, with 8 bases between. Per the germline V gene, CDR1 is MNHEY and CDR2 is SVGAGI. The CDR3 spells CASSYRESSYEQYF. The CDR3, as DNA: TGTGCCAGCAGTTACCGGGAAAGCTCCTACGAGCAGTACTTC.

This chain connects TRBV7-9 to TRBJ1-4, with 7 bases identical to TRBD1. Trimming removed 6 bases from V and 0 bases from J; junction bases left unmatched: 4. Germline assignment: CDR1 SEHNR and CDR2 FQNEAQ (reference sequence). The CDR3 runs to 15 residues. The chain's CDR3 is CASSLQGPTNEKLFF. The CDR3 bases are TGTGCCAGCAGTTTACAGGGGCCAACTAATGAAAAACTGTTTTTT.

V usage is TRBV5-4 and J usage is TRBJ2-1; 9 nucleotides match TRBD2. Germline V gene sequence: CDR1 SGHNT, CDR2 YYREEE (reference sequence). Trimming cost V 3 bases and J 6 bases; bases outside gene matches: 7. This CDR3 has 15 amino acids. CDR3 region: CASSSGSGRVNEQFF. CDR3 sequence (DNA): TGTGCCAGCAGCTCCGGTAGCGGGAGAGTCAATGAGCAGTTCTTC.

As concerns this clone: A junction end diverges from the germline sequence, so it may reflect a read error. The J gene is TRBJ2-1, the V gene TRBV2, with unresolved D. Germline lookup yields CDR1 SNHLY and CDR2 FYNNEI. The CDR3 covers 13 residues. CDR3 sequence reads: CACRLTSYNEQFF. The CDR3 DNA follows: TGTGCCTGCAGACTTACCTCCTACAATGAGCAGTTCTTC.

This chain links TRBV11-2 with TRBJ1-2; D remains ambiguous. Germline CDR1 is SGHAT and CDR2 is FQNNGV. The V end lost 5 bases, the J end lost 7 bases, and 11 bases lay between the germline ends. This CDR3 is built from 12 residues. The CDR3 sequence: CASSPPNAGYTF. The CDR3 region has the DNA TGTGCCAGCAGCCCCCCAAACGCTGGCTACACCTTC.

This chain connects TRBV28 to TRBJ2-7; possibly TRBD1 or TRBD2 for D (5 bases each). Germline V lookup: CDR1 MDHEN, CDR2 SYDVKM. Trimming cost V 5 bases and J 5 bases, with 19 bases left between them. The CDR3 is 15 amino acids. The CDR3 DNA reads TGTGCCAGCAGTACCGCCGGGACCCCGTCCGACGAGCAGTACTTC. It encodes CASSTAGTPSDEQYF.

The chain couples TRBV19 to TRBJ1-1; D is possibly TRBD1 (5 bases). V lost 4 bases and J 3 bases, leaving 15 bases between the germline ends. Germline CDR1 reads LNHDA; CDR2 reads SQIVND (reference sequence). The CDR3 has 15 amino acids. The CDR3 DNA reads TGTGCCAGTAGTACGGTGACGGGGGGGGACACTGAAGCTTTCTTT. This encodes CASSTVTGGDTEAFF.

The chain uses TRBV28 and TRBJ2-1; 9 bases align to TRBD1. The germline gives CDR1 MDHEN, CDR2 SYDVKM. This CDR3 contains 16 residues. Trimming removed 6 bases from V and 5 bases from J; junction bases left unmatched: 11. The DNA of the CDR3 is TGTGCCAGCAGCCAGATGCGACAGGGGGTCCACAATGAGCAGTTCTTC. It is translated as CASSQMRQGVHNEQFF.

The chain links TRBV7-2 to TRBJ2-1, with 14 bases that match TRBD2. V shed 4 bases, J shed 5 bases, and the junction held 10 bases outside the gene matches. The CDR3 extends over 18 amino acids. Germline-derived CDR1 and CDR2 are SGHTA and FQGNSA. The CDR3 here is CASSSTGLAGVWNNEQFF. CDR3 DNA sequence: TGTGCCAGCAGCTCCACGGGACTAGCGGGAGTGTGGAACAATGAGCAGTTCTTC. The full variable domain, its missing parts supplied by reference TRBV7-2 and TRBJ2-1, is GAGVSQSPSNKVTEKGKDVELRCDPISGHTALYWYRQSLGQGLEFLIYFQGNSAPDKSGLPSDRFSAERTGGSVSTLTIQRTQQEDSAVYLCASSSTGLAGVWNNEQFFGPGTRLTVL.

V is TRBV15 and J is TRBJ2-3; 11 nucleotides line up with TRBD2. Trimming removed 1 base from V and 3 bases from J; junction bases left unmatched: 6. In germline, CDR1 is LNHNV, CDR2 YYDKDF (reference sequence). CDR3 size: 17 residues. CDR3 coding DNA: TGTGCCACCAGCAGAGTCACTAGCGGGAGTCCTACAGATACGCAGTATTTT. It is translated as CATSRVTSGSPTDTQYF.

The rearrangement uses TRBV4-1 and TRBJ2-7; D uncertain. V was shortened by 3 bases and J by 4 bases, with 13 bases between the two germline ends. Germline V gene data show CDR1 as MGHRA and CDR2 as YSYEKL. The CDR3 has 14 amino acids. CDR3 bases: TGCGCCAGCAGCCAGTCGGTCCGGTCGTACGAGCAGTACTTC. Translation gives CASSQSVRSYEQYF.

CDR3 DNA sequence: TGTGCCAGTAGGTCTCGAGGGAATGAGCAGTTCTTC. The encoded protein is CASRSRGNEQFF. The chain couples TRBV19 to TRBJ2-1; TRBD2 is a possible D gene (5 bases). V was shortened by 6 bases and J by 7 bases, with 10 bases between the two germline ends. This CDR3 region has 12 residues. Germline CDR1 LNHDA, CDR2 SQIVND (reference sequence). The variable domain in full, completed from reference TRBV19 and TRBJ2-1, reads DGGITQSPKYLFRKEGQNVTLSCEQNLNHDAMYWYRQDPGQGLRLIYYSQIVNDFQKGDIAEGYSVSREKKESFPLTVTSAQKNPTAFYLCASRSRGNEQFFGPGTRLTVL.

The V call is TRBV5-4, the J call TRBJ2-5, with D tentatively TRBD1 (5 bases). Trimming pared 0 bases from V and 1 base from J, leaving 13 bases between. The CDR3 consists of 16 residues. Germline CDR1 reads SGHNT; CDR2 reads YYREEE (reference sequence). The CDR3 bases are TGTGCCAGCAGCTTGGCCTTTGAAAGGGGCCAAGAGACCCAGTACTTC. It specifies CASSLAFERGQETQYF.